These 17 T cell receptor beta chains originate from one sample sequenced in a study of regulatory T cells in long-lasting Graves disease. The time point is: persistent/refractory GD, antithyroid drugs over 5 years with positive TRAb. The TCR library used RNA extracted from PBMCs. To make TCR beta libraries, researchers used iRepertoire HTBI primers and Arm-PCR of CDR3 regions. From the multiplex PCR reads, TCRdb called clonotypes with MiXCR, one entry per CDR3 protein. The data show about 470,000 distinct CDR3 sequences, with around 20% seen just once and approximately 7.8% held by the top ten. The sample was peripheral blood mononuclear cells (PBMCs), taken when the disease was refractory, from a patient treated with antithyroid drugs. These receptors originate from a female donor with Graves disease.

The rearrangement uses TRBV30 and TRBJ1-1, with D possibly being TRBD1 (5 bases). This CDR3 is built from 11 residues. V was pared by 4 bases and J by 8 bases, with 11 bases between. From germline, CDR1 is GTSNPN and CDR2 SVGIG (reference sequence). The CDR3 DNA reads TGTGCCTGGATACAGGTATTGGAAGCTTTCTTT. As protein: CAWIQVLEAFF.

This clonotype was observed many times. The rearrangement joins TRBV12-3 or TRBV12-4 to TRBJ2-5; 13 bases agree with TRBD2. The CDR3 covers 19 residues. The trim removed 6 bases at V and 5 bases at J, leaving 18 bases unmatched. The DNA for the CDR3 is TGTGCCAGCAGACGCGGACTAGCGGGAGTCCAAATAGGAGGGGAGACCCAGTACTTC. It specifies CASRRGLAGVQIGGETQYF.

This clonotype was detected ten times or more. The chain has TRBV29-1 and TRBJ2-5; 8 nucleotides align to TRBD1. The CDR3 runs 13 residues. The trim removed 6 bases at V and 4 bases at J, leaving 7 bases unmatched. Germline values: CDR1 SQVTM, CDR2 ANQGSEA. This CDR3 reads CSVPGQGLETQYF. Written as DNA, the CDR3 is TGCAGCGTCCCCGGACAGGGTTTAGAGACCCAGTACTTC.

About this clonotype itself: A much larger clone is a single base away; this may be a read error. The rearrangement links TRBV27 to TRBJ2-7; D not resolved. Trimming removed 5 bases from V and 4 bases from J, with 18 bases in between. The CDR3 is 15 amino acids. Germline values: CDR1 MNHEY, CDR2 SMNVEV (reference sequence). In DNA form, the CDR3 reads TGTGCCAGCAGTCCATCCTACGGCATTGGTTACGAGCAGTACTTC. Its protein is CASSPSYGIGYEQYF.

This clonotype was detected only a few times. The chain recombines TRBV6-2 or TRBV6-3 with TRBJ2-2; 14 bases line up with TRBD2. This CDR3 region has 19 residues. CDR1 and CDR2 (germline): MNHEY, SVGEGT. V gave up 6 bases and J gave up 6 bases; unmatched junction bases: 15. The CDR3 here is CASRYRVGEGLAGAGELFF. The CDR3 DNA sequence: TGTGCCAGCAGATACCGAGTTGGGGAGGGACTAGCGGGAGCCGGGGAGCTGTTTTTT.

This clonotype was seen ten or more times. The chain links TRBV28 to TRBJ1-2; D is ambiguous. CDR1 and CDR2 from the germline V gene are MDHEN and SYDVKM. The V end was cut by 7 bases, the J end by 6 bases, with 18 bases between. There are 14 residues in the CDR3. CDR3 bases: TGTGCCAGCAACCCCAACTGGCGGAAAGATGGCTACACCTTC. Encoded protein: CASNPNWRKDGYTF.

For this clonotype: One end of the junction varies from germline; a read error may be responsible. V is TRBV6-9 and J is TRBJ2-7; D remains unclear. The CDR3 sequence is 15 residues long. CDR1 and CDR2 from the germline V gene are MNHGY and SVAAGI. CDR3 coding DNA: TGTGCCAGCGGTTATTTCGGGCAGGCCTCCTACGAGCAGTACTTC. Protein sequence: CASGYFGQASYEQYF.

This clonotype was detected a few times. The J gene is TRBJ1-2, the V gene TRBV20-1; 7 bases map to TRBD1. Per germline, CDR1 DFQATT and CDR2 SNEGSKA (reference sequence). V lost 8 bases and J lost 7; bases outside the gene matches: 19. The length of the CDR3 is 15 residues. DNA of the CDR3: TGCAGTACACCTCCAGCCAGGGGGGGCGCTCGTGGCTACACCTTC. Amino acids: CSTPPARGGARGYTF.

This clonotype has a count of ten or more. The chain uses TRBV11-1 and TRBJ2-7, with D tentatively TRBD1 or TRBD2 (5 bases each). V was pared by 2 bases and J by 2 bases, with 13 bases between. This CDR3 comprises 15 residues. Per the germline V gene, CDR1 is SGHAT and CDR2 is FQDESV (reference sequence). The chain's CDR3 is CASSLLGLGAYEQYF. CDR3 in DNA: TGTGCCAGCAGCTTACTCGGGTTGGGGGCCTACGAGCAGTACTTC.

V usage is TRBV7-9 and J usage is TRBJ1-1; no firm D call. The CDR3 consists of 13 residues. Germline CDR1 is SEHNR and CDR2 is FQNEAQ (reference sequence). V was cut by 1 base and J by 6 bases, with 9 bases left in between. The CDR3 spells CASSLEAAAEAFF. The CDR3 coding sequence is TGTGCCAGCAGCTTAGAGGCGGCGGCTGAAGCTTTCTTT.

This clonotype was counted between two and nine times. V usage is TRBV30 and J usage is TRBJ2-5; 12 nucleotides match TRBD2. CDR1 is GTSNPN, CDR2 SVGIG, per germline (reference sequence). The CDR3 consists of 18 residues. With V trimmed by 0 bases and J by 1 base, 9 bases remained unmatched. The CDR3 loop reads CAWSVGGLAGRLQETQYF. Here the CDR3 DNA reads TGTGCCTGGAGTGTAGGAGGACTAGCGGGAAGGCTCCAAGAGACCCAGTACTTC.

Ten or more counts support this clonotype. This chain links TRBV20-1 with TRBJ2-7; the D gene is possibly TRBD2 (6 bases). The ends were cut back, 6 bases at V and 0 bases at J, with 12 bases in the middle. Germline V gives CDR1 DFQATT, CDR2 SNEGSKA (reference sequence). This CDR3 has 13 amino acids. The CDR3 bases are TGCAGTGCACAAGGGACTGACTCCTACGAGCAGTACTTC. Translation gives CSAQGTDSYEQYF.

This clonotype has a count of ten or more. The chain recombines TRBV28 with TRBJ2-5; a weak D match, TRBD1 (6 bases). The CDR3 totals 15 residues. V lost 7 bases and J 4 bases, leaving 19 bases between the germline ends. Germline CDR1 reads MDHEN; CDR2 reads SYDVKM. The CDR3 spells CASTLGGLSSETQYF. The CDR3 region has the DNA TGTGCCAGCACCCTTGGGGGCTTATCGTCAGAGACCCAGTACTTC.

This clonotype was counted at least ten times. V gene TRBV20-1 combines with J gene TRBJ1-5; TRBD1 might be the D (6 bases). V gave up 3 bases and J gave up 4 bases, with 13 bases separating them. CDR3 size: 14 residues. Germline CDR1 is DFQATT and CDR2 is SNEGSKA (reference sequence). The DNA of the CDR3 is TGCAGTGCTAGGGTACAGGGTTGGAATCAGCCCCAGCATTTT. Residues: CSARVQGWNQPQHF.

This clonotype has a count of ten or more. This chain uses TRBV7-3 with TRBJ1-1, with 11 bases identical to TRBD1. This CDR3 is built from 15 residues. J was trimmed by 7 bases and V by 5 bases; bases with no gene match: 9. Germline V CDR1 and CDR2: SGHTA, FQGTGA. Here the CDR3 reads CASSKGGQGAHEAFF. DNA for the CDR3: TGTGCCAGCAGCAAAGGAGGACAGGGGGCCCATGAAGCTTTCTTT.

J is TRBJ2-3 and V is TRBV20-1, with 7 bases matching TRBD2. After removal of 3 bases from V and 0 bases from J, the junction contained 6 bases not matched to a gene. CDR1 and CDR2 (germline): DFQATT, SNEGSKA (reference sequence). CDR3 length equals 15 residues. CDR3 nucleotides: TGCAGTGCTAGCATGGCGGGAGCTAGCACAGATACGCAGTATTTT. Its translation: CSASMAGASTDTQYF.

This clonotype showed up just a few times. The V call is TRBV28, the J call TRBJ2-7, with D possibly matching TRBD1 (5 bases). The germline gives CDR1 MDHEN, CDR2 SYDVKM. There are 13 residues in the CDR3. Trimming removed 3 bases from V and 6 bases from J, with 12 bases in between. CDR3 sequence reads: CASSFGGATEQYF. DNA of the CDR3: TGTGCCAGCAGTTTTGGTGGGGCGACCGAGCAGTACTTC.